The 26 T cell receptor delta chains presented below share a single source sample, sequenced in a study of fetal and pediatric gammadelta thymocytes. TCRdb called clones anew from the reads with CATT. The sample includes 700 to 950 delta-chain clones, roughly half of them seen just once. The material sequenced was Vgamma9Vdelta2 gamma-delta T cells from the thymus. Subset reported: sorted CD3+gammadeltaTCR+Vgamma9+Vdelta2+ thymocytes. Source of these receptors: a child who underwent cardiac surgery and was recorded as healthy.

Details on this clone: This likely came from a read error, as a far larger clone is one base away. This chain joins TRDV2 and TRDJ1; no clear D gene. The CDR3 consists of 14 residues. The V end was cut by 3 bases, the J end by 2 bases, with 12 bases between. Germline V gene data show CDR1 as GEAIGNYY and CDR2 as EKD. CDR3 amino acids: CACDSSQWTDKLIF. The DNA for the CDR3 is TGTGCCTGTGACTCCTCTCAGTGGACCGATAAACTCATCTTT.

In this sample, this clone turned up a few times. Given a far larger clone just one base away, this is likely a sequencing read error. The rearrangement uses TRDV2 and TRDJ3; 9 nucleotides align to TRDD3. This CDR3 comprises 21 residues. V gave up 0 bases and J gave up 0 bases; unmatched junction bases: 11. Germline CDR1 reads GEAIGNYY; CDR2 reads EKD. CDR3 residues: CACDTSSTRGYGSWDTRQMFF. The CDR3 bases are TGTGCCTGTGACACCTCGAGTACTAGGGGATACGGCTCCTGGGACACCCGACAGATGTTTTTC.

By sample fraction, this clone is large. V usage is TRDV2 and J usage is TRDJ1, with 7 positions matching TRDD3. This CDR3 is 15 amino acids long. V shed 1 base and J 4 bases; nucleotides not matched to a gene: 8. Germline V lookup: CDR1 GEAIGNYY, CDR2 EKD. For the CDR3, the DNA is TGTGCCTGTGACACGTTATGGGGGACCAACGATAAACTCATCTTT. Translating gives CACDTLWGTNDKLIF.

This clone has just a few counts. This likely came from a read error, as a far larger clone is one base away. V usage is TRDV2 and J usage is TRDJ1; maybe TRDD1 (5 bases). Trimming cost V 0 bases and J 4 bases, with 23 bases left between them. This CDR3 has 18 residues. Germline-derived CDR1 and CDR2 are GEAIGNYY and EKD. Here the CDR3 DNA reads TGTGCCTGTGACACCGGTTCTGTGAATAGGGAAATTATCGATAAACTCATCTTT. Protein: CACDTGSVNREIIDKLIF.

With regard to this clone: The protein recorded in TCRdb matches a much larger clone and deviates from this DNA's translation at residue 11, suggesting a read error; the protein here is obtained by translating the DNA. V usage is TRDV2 and J usage is TRDJ1, with 8 bases that match TRDD3. V trimming: 0 bases; J trimming: 3 bases; junction bases outside the gene matches: 8. This CDR3 comprises 16 residues. Germline CDR1 and CDR2: GEAIGNYY and EKD. DNA of the CDR3: TGTGCCTGTGACACCCTGGGGGAAAGTGTAGCCGATAAACTCATCTTT. Translation: CACDTLGESVADKLIF.

As to this clone: The protein that TCRdb holds for this DNA derives from a much larger clone and differs from the translated DNA at residue 3, which likely indicates a read error; the protein shown here is translated from the DNA. V is TRDV2 and J is TRDJ1; D unclear. This CDR3 has 13 residues. Per germline, CDR1 GEAIGNYY and CDR2 EKD. In DNA, the CDR3 is TGTGCCAGTGACAAGGGGCTCACCGATAAACTCATCTTT. Translating it yields CASDKGLTDKLIF.

To note about this clone: A far larger clone differs by one base, so this is likely a read error. The chain recombines TRDV2 with TRDJ1, with 7 bases identical to TRDD3. Germline V gives CDR1 GEAIGNYY, CDR2 EKD. The CDR3 sequence is 20 residues long. The CDR3 is CACDTKTRFWGVTYTDKRIF. DNA of the CDR3: TGTGCCTGTGACACTAAGACTCGCTTCTGGGGGGTCACCTACACCGATAAACGCATCTTT.

A few counts support this clone. Given a far larger clone just one base away, this is likely a sequencing read error. V and J are TRDV2 and TRDJ1, with a weak D call TRDD3 (6 bases). Germline CDR1 reads GEAIGNYY; CDR2 reads EKD. Trimming pared 0 bases from V and 6 bases from J, leaving 10 bases between. The CDR3 runs to 13 residues. CDR3: CACDTRGTYKLIF. CDR3 nucleotide sequence: TGTGCCTGTGACACCCGGGGGACCTATAAACTCATCTTT.

Notes on this clone: A far larger clone differs by one base, so this is likely a read error. The chain links TRDV2 to TRDJ1; possible D gene TRDD3, 5 bases. The CDR3 is made up of 14 amino acids. CDR1 and CDR2 (germline): GEAIGNYY, EKD. The CDR3 loop reads CACDTGVDTEKLIF. The CDR3 DNA is TGTGCCTGTGACACGGGGGTCGACACCGAAAAACTCATCTTT.

About this clone: TCRdb's entry gives the protein of a much larger clone, which mismatches this DNA's translation at residue 12, likely from a read error; the protein reported here is translated from the DNA. The chain links TRDV2 to TRDJ1; 10 positions match TRDD3. Germline loops: CDR1 GEAIGNYY, CDR2 EKD. J lost 7 bases, V lost 0 bases, and 10 bases had no gene match. The CDR3 runs 16 residues. The CDR3 loop is CACDTGGIRGAGKLIF. CDR3 nucleotide sequence: TGTGCCTGTGACACCGGGGGGATACGCGGGGCCGGTAAACTCATCTTT.

In its sample, this clone is large. The sample has other DNA sequences that encode this CDR3 too. This rearrangement joins TRDV2 to TRDJ1, with D possibly matching TRDD3 (6 bases). The ends were cut back, 5 bases at V and 1 base at J, with 19 bases in the middle. The CDR3 length is 16 residues. In germline, CDR1 is GEAIGNYY, CDR2 EKD. The CDR3 coding sequence is TGTGCCTGTGCTGGGCGGGGGAGCCGACCCACCGATAAACTCATCTTT. This sequence encodes CACAGRGSRPTDKLIF.

By share of the sample, this clone is medium-sized. The V gene is TRDV2, the J gene TRDJ1; 7 positions agree with TRDD3. The CDR3 has 16 amino acids. J was trimmed by 2 bases and V by 0 bases; bases with no gene match: 8. CDR1 is GEAIGNYY, CDR2 EKD, per germline. The CDR3 loop is CACDTVGGMKTDKLIF. Written as DNA, the CDR3 is TGTGCCTGTGACACCGTCGGGGGGATGAAAACCGATAAACTCATCTTT.

The chain carries TRDV2 and TRDJ1; D is perhaps TRDD2 or TRDD3 (9 bases each). Germline CDR1 and CDR2: GEAIGNYY and EKD. Trimming left V 4 bases short and J 0 bases short, with 35 bases between. The CDR3 runs 22 residues. The CDR3 sequence: CACEPRPSYWGTHKKYTDKLIF. For the CDR3, the DNA is TGTGCCTGTGAACCGCGGCCTTCCTACTGGGGGACCCATAAGAAGTACACCGATAAACTCATCTTT.

As for this clone: The mismatch at residue 6 between this DNA's translation and the TCRdb protein of a much larger clone likely reflects a read error; the protein shown is translated from the DNA. The J gene is TRDJ1, the V gene TRDV2; no clear D gene. Germline V CDR1 and CDR2: GEAIGNYY, EKD. The CDR3 sequence is 17 residues long. Trimming removed 0 bases at V and 0 bases at J, with 16 bases between. DNA of the CDR3: TGTGCCTGTGACACCGGGAGAGGCTGTTGGTACACCGATAAACTCATCTTT. This sequence encodes CACDTGRGCWYTDKLIF.

The chain joins TRDV2 to TRDJ1; 10 nucleotides match TRDD3. CDR3 length: 15 amino acids. With V trimmed by 3 bases and J by 4 bases, 7 bases remained unmatched. Germline CDR1 GEAIGNYY, CDR2 EKD. This chain's CDR3 is CACDPLGDAHDKLIF. CDR3 coding DNA: TGTGCCTGTGACCCACTGGGGGATGCACACGATAAACTCATCTTT.

Worth noting for this clone: The protein TCRdb gives is from a much larger clone and does not agree with this DNA's translation at residue 12, likely a read error; the protein shown here comes from the DNA. The chain carries TRDV2 and TRDJ1; 12 bases match TRDD3. Per the germline V gene, CDR1 is GEAIGNYY and CDR2 is EKD. The CDR3 has 13 amino acids. CDR3 residues: CAIAGGYDGELTF. In DNA, the CDR3 is TGTGCGATCGCTGGGGGATACGACGGGGAACTCACCTTT.

Concerning this clone: Translating this DNA gives a protein that differs at residue 3 from the TCRdb one, which belongs to a much larger clone; a read error is likely, and the protein shown is this translation. The chain links TRDV2 to TRDJ1; D might be TRDD3 (5 bases). CDR1 is GEAIGNYY, CDR2 EKD, per germline. This CDR3 is built from 16 residues. CDR3 nucleotides: TGTGCCCGTGACCGTGTTACGGGATCCTACACCGATAAACTCATCTTT. It yields the protein CARDRVTGSYTDKLIF.

On this clone: This may be a read error, as it is one base from a much larger clone. V gene TRDV2 combines with J gene TRDJ1; the match to TRDD3 covers 13 bases. With 1 base clipped from V and 3 bases from J, the junction kept 28 bases outside the gene matches. Germline V gene data show CDR1 as GEAIGNYY and CDR2 as EKD. CDR3 length: 24 residues. CDR3 sequence: CACDTVRSSYERTGGYVNADKLIF. The CDR3 DNA sequence: TGTGCCTGTGACACGGTTCGCAGCTCCTACGAACGTACTGGGGGATACGTTAACGCCGATAAACTCATCTTT.

Points on this clone: One base separates it from a far larger clone, so it is likely a read error. The same CDR3 arises from other DNA sequences in this sample as well. The V call is TRDV2, the J call TRDJ1; TRDD3 matches 10 bases. Germline V gives CDR1 GEAIGNYY, CDR2 EKD. The CDR3 consists of 15 residues. The CDR3 DNA reads TGTGCATGTGACACCGTACTGGGGGATACCGATAAACTCATCTTT. Translated, it gives CACDTVLGDTDKLIF.

The J gene corresponds to TRDJ3; a V gene call is absent. The CDR3 has 10 amino acids. The CDR3 region is CAWDTRQMFF. In DNA form, the CDR3 reads TGCGCCTGGGACACCCGACAGATGTTTTTC.

Only a few counts were recorded for this clone. It may be a read error: a sequence one base away is much more abundant. The chain combines TRDV2 with TRDJ1, with 12 bases fitting TRDD3. The CDR3 runs to 24 residues. The trim removed 1 base at V and 3 bases at J, leaving 29 bases unmatched. Looked up from germline, CDR1 is GEAIGNYY and CDR2 is EKD. The CDR3 bases are TGTGCCTGTGACACGGTTCGCGGCTCCTACGAACGTACTGGGGGATACATTAACGCCGATAAACTCATCTTT. It codes for CACDTVRGSYERTGGYINADKLIF.

By share of the sample, this clone is large. This chain joins TRDV2 and TRDJ1; TRDD3 matches 10 bases. Germline trimming cut 0 bases from V and 0 bases from J; bases unmatched to any gene: 9. From germline, CDR1 is GEAIGNYY and CDR2 EKD. The CDR3 loop spans 18 amino acids. The DNA for the CDR3 is TGTGCCTGTGACACCGTACTGGGGGATCCCTTGTACACCGATAAACTCATCTTT. Its translation: CACDTVLGDPLYTDKLIF.

With respect to this clone: A far larger clone is only one base removed, so a read error is likely. This chain connects TRDV2 to TRDJ1; no clear D gene. CDR1 is GEAIGNYY and CDR2 is EKD in the germline V gene. This CDR3 contains 12 residues. V was shortened by 5 bases and J by 3 bases, with 9 bases between the two germline ends. The CDR3 sequence: CACATSADKLIF. The CDR3 nucleotides are TGTGCCTGTGCCACTAGCGCCGATAAACTCATCTTT.

This clone is large (0.1 to 1%). This CDR3 is also generated by other DNA sequences in the sample. The chain links TRDV2 to TRDJ1; 10 bases line up with TRDD3. The CDR3 length is 20 residues. Per the germline V gene, CDR1 is GEAIGNYY and CDR2 is EKD. V lost 0 bases to trimming and J lost 4 bases; unmatched junction nucleotides: 19. The CDR3 reads CACDTGTGGFPRSGGDKLIF. CDR3 coding DNA: TGTGCCTGTGACACCGGGACTGGGGGATTCCCGCGTTCGGGGGGCGATAAACTCATCTTT.

In the case of this clone: The protein held in TCRdb is that of a much larger clone and does not match this DNA's translation at residue 12, likely because of a read error; the protein shown is translated from the DNA. V usage is TRDV2 and J usage is TRDJ1; 10 positions match TRDD3. Trimming at V came to 1 base and at J to 9 bases, leaving 16 bases not matched to a gene. The CDR3 contains 17 residues. Germline loops: CDR1 GEAIGNYY, CDR2 EKD. DNA of the CDR3: TGTGCCTGTGACACTGGGGGATACTTGCGCGGCAAAGGTGAACTCATCTTT. This codes for CACDTGGYLRGKGELIF.

About this clone: A read error may explain this, as a much larger clone is one base away. V gene TRDV2 combines with J gene TRDJ1; D is ambiguous. The V end lost 0 bases, the J end lost 0 bases, and 25 bases lay between the germline ends. Germline CDR1 GEAIGNYY, CDR2 EKD. The length of the CDR3 is 20 residues. CDR3: CACDTGRYRIAEDYTDKLIF. CDR3 in DNA: TGTGCCTGTGACACCGGAAGGTACCGCATCGCGGAGGACTACACCGATAAACTCATCTTT.